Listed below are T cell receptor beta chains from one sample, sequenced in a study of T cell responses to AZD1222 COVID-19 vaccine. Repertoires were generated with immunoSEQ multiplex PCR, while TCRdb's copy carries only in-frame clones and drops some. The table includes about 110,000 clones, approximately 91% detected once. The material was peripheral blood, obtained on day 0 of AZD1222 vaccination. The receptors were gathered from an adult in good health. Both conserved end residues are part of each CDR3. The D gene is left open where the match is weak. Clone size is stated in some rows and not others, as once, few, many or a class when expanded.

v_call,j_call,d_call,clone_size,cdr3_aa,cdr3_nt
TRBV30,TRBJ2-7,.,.,CAWSVLPGYEQYF,TGTGCCTGGAGTGTACTGCCTGGTTACGAGCAGTACTTC
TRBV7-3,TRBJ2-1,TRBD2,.,CASSLGTGTSGRAVSYNEQFF,TGTGCCAGCAGCTTGGGCACCGGGACTAGCGGGAGGGCCGTCTCCTACAATGAGCAGTTCTTC
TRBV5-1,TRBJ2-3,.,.,CASSLGGADTQYF,TGCGCCAGCAGCTTGGGCGGCGCAGATACGCAGTATTTT
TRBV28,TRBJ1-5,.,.,CASRLRDLLQGPQHF,TGTGCCAGCAGGCTCCGGGACCTACTACAGGGGCCCCAGCATTTT
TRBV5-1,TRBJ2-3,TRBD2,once,CASSLSPSGGSTDTQYF,TGCGCCAGCAGCCTGTCTCCTAGCGGGGGAAGCACAGATACGCAGTATTTT
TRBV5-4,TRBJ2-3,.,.,CASSRSTDTQYF,TGTGCCAGCAGCCGATCCACAGATACGCAGTATTTT
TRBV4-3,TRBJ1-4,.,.,CASRWMEEKLFF,TGCGCTTCAAGGTGGATGGAAGAAAAACTGTTTTTT
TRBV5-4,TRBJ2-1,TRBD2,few,CASSTTGLAGSSSYNEQFF,TGTGCCAGCAGCACGACGGGACTAGCGGGATCCAGCTCCTACAATGAGCAGTTCTTC
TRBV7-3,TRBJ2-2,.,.,CASSPHRTRTGELFF,TGTGCCAGCAGCCCGCACCGGACCCGAACCGGGGAGCTGTTTTTT
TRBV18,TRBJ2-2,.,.,CASSSQSTKNTGELFF,TGTGCCAGCTCATCGCAGTCGACTAAGAACACCGGGGAGCTGTTTTTT
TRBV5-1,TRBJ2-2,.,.,CASSLRTANTGELFF,TGCGCCAGCAGCTTGAGGACAGCGAACACCGGGGAGCTGTTTTTT
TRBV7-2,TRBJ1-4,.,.,CASSLVGSSGEKLFF,TGTGCCAGCAGCTTAGTTGGCAGTTCGGGTGAAAAACTGTTTTTT
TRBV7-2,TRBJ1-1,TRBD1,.,CASSLYSQTWDSRTEAFF,TGTGCCAGCTCTCTTTACTCTCAAACCTGGGACAGTCGTACTGAAGCTTTCTTT
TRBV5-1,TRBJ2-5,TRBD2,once,CASSSGLAGALETQYF,TGCGCCAGCAGCTCTGGACTAGCGGGGGCTCTGGAGACCCAGTACTTC
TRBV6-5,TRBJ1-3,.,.,CASSNYDRPTGNTIYF,TGTGCCAGCAGTAACTACGACAGGCCCACTGGAAACACCATATATTTT
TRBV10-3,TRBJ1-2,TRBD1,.,CAISPGQGAIGYGYTF,TGTGCCATCAGCCCGGGACAGGGTGCTATCGGCTATGGCTACACCTTC
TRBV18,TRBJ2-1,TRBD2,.,CASSVTSGRSNEQFF,TGTGCCAGCTCTGTCACTAGCGGGAGAAGCAATGAGCAGTTCTTC
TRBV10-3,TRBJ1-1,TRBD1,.,CAISDRGQGNTEAFF,TGTGCCATCAGTGATAGGGGACAGGGGAACACTGAAGCTTTCTTT
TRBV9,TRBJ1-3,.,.,CASSVRGTLGNTIYF,TGTGCCAGCAGCGTTCGCGGGACCCTTGGAAACACCATATATTTT
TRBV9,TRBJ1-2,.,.,CASSALQRPYGYTF,TGTGCCAGCAGCGCCTTACAGAGACCCTATGGCTACACCTTC
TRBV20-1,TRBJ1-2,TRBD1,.,CSASSGGQRHGYTF,TGCAGTGCTAGTTCAGGGGGGCAGAGGCATGGCTACACCTTC
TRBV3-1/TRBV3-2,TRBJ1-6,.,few,CASSQVSGNSPLHF,TGTGCCAGCAGCCAAGTCTCCGGCAATTCACCCCTCCACTTT
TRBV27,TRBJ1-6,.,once,CASSLLAGGGLHF,TGTGCCAGCAGTTTATTGGCAGGAGGAGGACTCCACTTT
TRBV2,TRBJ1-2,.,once,CASSEEVPGLGYGYTF,TGTGCCAGCAGTGAGGAGGTCCCGGGGCTCGGGTATGGCTACACCTTC
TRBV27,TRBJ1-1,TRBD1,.,CASRTDREPMDTEAFF,TGTGCCAGCCGGACTGACAGGGAACCGATGGACACTGAAGCTTTCTTT
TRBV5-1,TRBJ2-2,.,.,CASSLQGSRSFTGELFF,TGCGCCAGCAGCTTACAGGGATCCCGGTCCTTCACCGGGGAGCTGTTTTTT
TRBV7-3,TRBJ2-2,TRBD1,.,CASSRTGTGRANTGELFF,TGTGCCAGCAGCCGAACCGGGACAGGAAGGGCGAACACCGGGGAGCTGTTTTTT
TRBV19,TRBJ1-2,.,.,CASTADSAYGYTF,TGTGCCAGTACCGCGGACAGCGCCTATGGCTACACCTTC
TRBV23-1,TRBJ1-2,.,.,CASSQRDRSGYGYTF,TGCGCCAGCAGTCAACGTGACAGGAGCGGCTATGGCTACACCTTC